This passage covers 7 T cell receptor beta chains from one sample sequenced in a study of graft-versus-host responses after intestinal transplantation. Only in-frame clones appear in the TCRdb table, and some are missing; sequencing was by immunoSEQ multiplex PCR. The sample lists over 75,000 clones, around 86% occurring once. Sequenced material: PBMCs, taken 255 days after intestinal transplant. Receptors originate from a human patient who received an intestinal transplant, so some T cells may come from the graft donor.

The rearrangement joins TRBV27 to TRBJ2-1; D not resolved. The length of the CDR3 is 14 residues. The V and J ends lost 7 bases and 5 bases respectively, with 15 bases between them. Germline V gives CDR1 MNHEY, CDR2 SMNVEV (reference sequence). The DNA for the CDR3 is TGTGCCAGCACCACCACGTACAGTGACAATGAGCAGTTCTTC. Residues: CASTTTYSDNEQFF.

This chain's CDR3 is CASSVSGIDYNEQFF. CDR3 sequence (DNA): TGTGCCAGCAGCGTTAGTGGGATTGATTACAATGAGCAGTTCTTC. This rearrangement joins TRBV9 to TRBJ2-1; D gene unclear. Trimming pared 2 bases from V and 4 bases from J, leaving 13 bases between. This CDR3 comprises 15 residues. Germline loops: CDR1 SGDLS, CDR2 YYNGEE.

This chain joins TRBV10-3 and TRBJ2-5; D is undetermined. CDR1 is ENHRY and CDR2 is SYGVKD in the germline V gene. Deletions cut 0 bases from V and 2 bases from J, with 10 bases between. The CDR3 is 15 residues long. The CDR3 region has the DNA TGTGCCATCAGTGAGTCGGTAGCAGTGCAAGAGACCCAGTACTTC. This gives the protein CAISESVAVQETQYF.

This chain joins TRBV6-1 and TRBJ1-2; D might be TRBD1 (5 bases). Per the germline V gene, CDR1 is MNHNS and CDR2 is SASEGT. V gave up 2 bases and J gave up 7 bases, with 5 bases separating them. The CDR3 totals 11 residues. CDR3 sequence: CASSEQGGYTF. The CDR3, as DNA: TGTGCCAGCAGTGAACAGGGTGGCTACACCTTC.

This clone was detected a few times. Relative to the germline gene, one junction end is altered; a read error may explain this. The chain employs TRBV7-7 and TRBJ2-1; TRBD1 or TRBD2 may be the D gene (5 bases each). The CDR3 runs to 16 residues. In germline, CDR1 is SSHAT, CDR2 FNYEAQ (reference sequence). CDR3 region: CASSLGRMVSYNEQFF. The CDR3 DNA reads as TGTGCTAGCAGCTTGGGACGCATGGTGTCCTACAATGAGCAGTTCTTC. Combining the CDR3 with reference TRBV7-7 and TRBJ2-1 gives the whole variable domain GAGVSQSPRYKVTKRGQDVTLRCDPISSHATLYWYQQALGQGPEFLTYFNYEAQPDKSGLPSDRFSAERPEGSISTLTIQRTEQRDSAMYRCASSLGRMVSYNEQFFGPGTRLTVL.

V and J are TRBV28 and TRBJ2-5; TRBD2 is a possible D gene (5 bases). The CDR3 contains 11 residues. V lost 7 bases and J lost 5, with 8 bases in between. The germline V gene has CDR1 MDHEN and CDR2 SYDVKM. This chain's CDR3 is CASNWEETQYF. DNA of the CDR3: TGTGCCAGCAATTGGGAGGAGACCCAGTACTTC.

V and J are TRBV27 and TRBJ2-7; 9 bases match TRBD1. Trimming at V came to 6 bases and at J to 12 bases, leaving 15 bases not matched to a gene. The V gene's germline CDR1 is MNHEY and CDR2 SMNVEV (reference sequence). The CDR3 consists of 14 residues. Here the CDR3 reads CASSRGQGLPQVYF. In DNA, the CDR3 is TGTGCCAGCAGCCGGGGACAGGGTCTTCCCCAGGTGTACTTC.